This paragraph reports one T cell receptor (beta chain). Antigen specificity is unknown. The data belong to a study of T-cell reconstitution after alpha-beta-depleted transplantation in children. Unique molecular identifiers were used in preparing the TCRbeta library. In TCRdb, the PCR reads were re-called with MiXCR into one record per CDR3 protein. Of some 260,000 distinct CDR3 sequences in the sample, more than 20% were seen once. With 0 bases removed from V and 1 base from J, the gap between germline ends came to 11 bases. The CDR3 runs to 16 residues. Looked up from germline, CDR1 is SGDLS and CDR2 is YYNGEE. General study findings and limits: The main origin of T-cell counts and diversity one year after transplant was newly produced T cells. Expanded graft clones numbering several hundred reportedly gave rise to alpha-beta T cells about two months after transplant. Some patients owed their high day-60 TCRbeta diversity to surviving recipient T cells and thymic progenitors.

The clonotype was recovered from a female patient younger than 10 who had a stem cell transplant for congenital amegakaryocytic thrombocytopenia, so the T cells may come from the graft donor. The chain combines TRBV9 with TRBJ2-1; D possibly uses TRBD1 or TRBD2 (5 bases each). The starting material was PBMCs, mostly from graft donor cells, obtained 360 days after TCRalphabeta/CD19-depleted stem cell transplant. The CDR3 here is CASSVEWDASYNEQFF. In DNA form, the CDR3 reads TGTGCCAGCAGCGTAGAGTGGGACGCGTCCTACAATGAGCAGTTCTTC.